These T cell receptor beta chains were read from a single sample in a study of blood T cell repertoires in COVID-19. Assay: immunoSEQ multiplex PCR; the TCRdb copy retains only in-frame clones and omits some. The sample lists under 150,000 clones, around 88% seen once, with less than 20% in the top ten. The sequenced sample consisted of peripheral blood. The receptors here all came from a man over 45 with active or convalescent COVID-19. CDR3s include the opening cysteine and the closing phenylalanine or tryptophan. The D gene is left open where the match is weak. Only some rows state a clone size, as once, few, many or a class for expanded clones.

size: .; J: TRBJ1-5; V: TRBV2; D: .; CDR3: CASSEGGMEPQHF; DNA: TGTGCCAGCAGTGAAGGAGGTATGGAGCCCCAGCATTTT
size: .; J: TRBJ1-3; V: TRBV18; D: .; CDR3: CASSPARSRTGNTIYF; DNA: TGTGCCAGCTCACCAGCCAGGTCACGAACTGGAAACACCATATATTTT
size: once; J: TRBJ2-3; V: TRBV7-6; D: .; CDR3: CASSLRDLHTDTQYF; DNA: TGTGCCAGCAGCCTCCGGGACTTACACACAGATACGCAGTATTTT
size: .; J: TRBJ1-5; V: TRBV5-1; D: TRBD1; CDR3: CASSNGQGGNQPQHF; DNA: TGCGCCAGCAGCAACGGACAGGGTGGCAATCAGCCCCAGCATTTT
size: .; J: TRBJ2-3; V: TRBV5-6; D: .; CDR3: CASSPQGGSTDTQYF; DNA: TGTGCCAGCAGCCCCCAGGGTGGGAGCACAGATACGCAGTATTTT
size: .; J: TRBJ2-5; V: TRBV29-1; D: .; CDR3: CSVVSSGETQYF; DNA: TGCAGCGTTGTTTCCAGCGGGGAGACCCAGTACTTC
size: once; J: TRBJ2-3; V: TRBV24-1; D: TRBD1; CDR3: CATSDTTGQADTQYF; DNA: TGTGCCACCAGTGACACTACCGGACAGGCAGATACGCAGTATTTT
size: many; J: TRBJ2-3; V: TRBV25-1; D: TRBD2; CDR3: CASSSGLALSTDTQYF; DNA: TGTGCCAGCAGTTCCGGACTAGCTCTAAGCACAGATACGCAGTATTTT
size: few; J: TRBJ1-5; V: TRBV2; D: .; CDR3: CASSPRGIQPQHF; DNA: TGTGCCAGCAGCCCTCGGGGGATTCAGCCCCAGCATTTT
size: .; J: TRBJ2-5; V: TRBV3-1/TRBV3-2; D: TRBD2; CDR3: CASGREETQYF; DNA: TGTGCCAGCGGGAGGGAAGAGACCCAGTACTTC
size: .; J: TRBJ1-4; V: TRBV5-4; D: TRBD1; CDR3: CASSRDRGYNEKLFF; DNA: TGTGCCAGCAGCCGGGACAGGGGTTATAATGAAAAACTGTTTTTT
size: .; J: TRBJ1-1; V: TRBV19; D: TRBD1; CDR3: CASSIVTMGTGPNTEAFF; DNA: TGTGCCAGTAGTATAGTAACGATGGGGACAGGGCCTAACACTGAAGCTTTCTTT
size: .; J: TRBJ2-7; V: TRBV6-2/TRBV6-3; D: TRBD1; CDR3: CASSTTRTGKLAEQYF; DNA: TGTGCCAGCAGTACCACTCGGACAGGGAAATTAGCCGAGCAGTACTTC
size: .; J: TRBJ1-5; V: TRBV30; D: .; CDR3: CAWNRAEGQPQHF; DNA: TGTGCCTGGAACAGGGCCGAGGGTCAGCCCCAGCATTTT
size: .; J: TRBJ2-7; V: TRBV5-1; D: TRBD1; CDR3: CASSRTGVEYEQYF; DNA: TGCGCCAGCAGCCGAACAGGGGTCGAATACGAGCAGTACTTC
size: once; J: TRBJ1-5; V: TRBV15; D: TRBD1; CDR3: CATSSTGGLKPQHF; DNA: TGTGCCACCAGCTCAACAGGGGGCCTGAAGCCCCAGCATTTT
size: few; J: TRBJ1-1; V: TRBV19; D: .; CDR3: CASSIRRESTEAFF; DNA: TGTGCCAGTAGTATTCGCAGGGAAAGCACTGAAGCTTTCTTT
size: .; J: TRBJ2-2; V: TRBV7-9; D: .; CDR3: CASTLRVNTGELFF; DNA: TGTGCCAGCACCTTGAGGGTCAACACCGGGGAGCTGTTTTTT
size: few; J: TRBJ2-2; V: TRBV4-1; D: .; CDR3: CASSQEKQGDGELFF; DNA: TGCGCCAGCAGCCAAGAGAAACAGGGCGACGGGGAGCTGTTTTTT
size: .; J: TRBJ2-1; V: TRBV7-6; D: .; CDR3: CASSPLGGGYNEQFF; DNA: TGTGCCAGCAGCCCCCTCGGCGGAGGCTACAATGAGCAGTTCTTC
size: few; J: TRBJ1-2; V: TRBV5-6; D: .; CDR3: CASSLGGVDGYTF; DNA: TGTGCCAGCAGCTTGGGCGGGGTCGATGGCTACACCTTC
size: .; J: TRBJ2-1; V: TRBV24-1; D: .; CDR3: CATSDTSIYNEQFF; DNA: TGTGCCACCTCCGACACGTCGATTTACAATGAGCAGTTCTTC
size: .; J: TRBJ2-5; V: TRBV28; D: .; CDR3: CASSFTQGFGEETQYF; DNA: TGTGCCAGCAGTTTTACGCAGGGTTTTGGAGAAGAGACCCAGTACTTC
size: .; J: TRBJ2-2; V: TRBV6-1; D: .; CDR3: CASSESWGAGELFF; DNA: TGTGCCAGCAGTGAAAGTTGGGGGGCCGGGGAGCTGTTTTTT
size: .; J: TRBJ1-1; V: TRBV30; D: .; CDR3: CAWKIGVNTEAFF; DNA: TGTGCCTGGAAAATAGGGGTGAACACTGAAGCTTTCTTT
size: .; J: TRBJ2-1; V: TRBV11-2; D: .; CDR3: CASSDTDSPPGWEQFF; DNA: TGTGCCAGCAGCGATACCGACTCACCCCCTGGGTGGGAGCAGTTCTTC
size: .; J: TRBJ2-2; V: TRBV4-3; D: TRBD2; CDR3: CASSQGSGTIGGELFF; DNA: TGCGCCAGCAGCCAAGGCTCCGGGACTATCGGCGGGGAGCTGTTTTTT
size: once; J: TRBJ2-7; V: TRBV28; D: .; CDR3: CASETVSYEQYF; DNA: TGTGCCAGCGAGACTGTCTCCTACGAGCAGTACTTC
size: .; J: TRBJ2-7; V: TRBV5-4; D: TRBD2; CDR3: CASSRTSGRGYEQYF; DNA: TGTGCCAGCAGCCGGACTAGCGGGAGGGGCTACGAGCAGTACTTC
size: .; J: TRBJ2-1; V: TRBV12-1; D: .; CDR3: CASSCPPFFAGDHYNEQFF; DNA: TGTGCCAGCAGCTGCCCCCCTTTTTTCGCGGGAGATCACTACAATGAGCAGTTCTTC
size: .; J: TRBJ2-6; V: TRBV9; D: .; CDR3: CASSVMSSGANVLTF; DNA: TGTGCCAGCAGCGTAATGAGCTCTGGGGCCAACGTCCTGACTTTC
size: .; J: TRBJ2-7; V: TRBV11-2; D: .; CDR3: CASSLQTAYEQYF; DNA: TGTGCCAGCAGCTTGCAGACTGCCTACGAGCAGTACTTC
size: once; J: TRBJ2-3; V: TRBV3-1/TRBV3-2; D: .; CDR3: CASSQVGGGSGGDTQYF; DNA: TGTGCCAGCAGCCAAGTGGGGGGAGGATCAGGCGGGGATACGCAGTATTTT
size: .; J: TRBJ2-5; V: TRBV30; D: TRBD2; CDR3: CAWSNSRHPRTSGLQETQYF; DNA: TGTGCCTGGAGTAACTCCCGACACCCCCGGACTAGCGGATTACAAGAGACCCAGTACTTC
size: .; J: TRBJ2-3; V: TRBV29-1; D: .; CDR3: CSAIGGAGDTQYF; DNA: TGCAGCGCAATTGGGGGGGCTGGAGATACGCAGTATTTT
size: .; J: TRBJ1-4; V: TRBV28; D: .; CDR3: CASSGNRQGTNEKLFF; DNA: TGTGCCAGCAGCGGCAACCGTCAGGGGACTAATGAAAAACTGTTTTTT